These T cell receptor beta chains were read from a single sample in a study of T-cell reconstitution after alpha-beta-depleted transplantation in children. TCRdb recomputed calls from the PCR reads with MiXCR, one row per CDR3 protein. In the table there are approximately 520,000 distinct CDR3 sequences, about an eighth of which are singletons. Here the sequenced sample was PBMCs, mostly from graft donor cells, taken 180 days after TCRalphabeta/CD19-depleted stem cell transplant. These receptors were obtained from a female patient between 2 and 15 years old who had a stem cell transplant for aplastic anemia, so the T cells may come from the graft donor. CDR3s include the opening cysteine and the closing phenylalanine or tryptophan. The order of the fields is V gene, D gene, J gene, clone size, CDR3 protein, CDR3 DNA. The D gene is left open where the match is weak. Rows may omit the clone size; those that give it use once, few, many or a size class.

>TRBV20-1|TRBD2|TRBJ2-2|NA
CSARVAGVPGELFF
TGCAGTGCTAGAGTAGCGGGGGTCCCCGGGGAGCTGTTTTTT
>TRBV21-1|NA|TRBJ2-6|NA
CASISVPRESGANVLTF
TGTGCCAGCATCTCCGTCCCTCGCGAGTCGGGGGCCAACGTCCTGACTTTC
>TRBV28|TRBD1|TRBJ1-6|NA
CAIRAGQGRIAYNSPLHF
TGTGCCATCAGAGCGGGACAGGGGAGGATCGCCTATAATTCACCCCTCCACTTT
>TRBV27|NA|TRBJ1-1|NA
CASSARSGDTEAFF
TGTGCCAGCAGTGCCAGGTCAGGGGACACTGAAGCTTTCTTT
>TRBV11-2|NA|TRBJ2-1|few
CASSLGHPAGKGVNEQFF
TGTGCCAGCAGCTTAGGCCACCCAGCGGGTAAGGGAGTCAATGAGCAGTTCTTC
>TRBV10-3|NA|TRBJ2-1|few
CAINTGNYNEQFF
TGTGCCATCAATACGGGCAATTACAATGAGCAGTTCTTC
>TRBV5-6|TRBD1|TRBJ2-1|NA
CASSQTGGSRSYNEQFF
TGTGCCAGCAGTCAAACAGGGGGTTCCCGCTCCTACAATGAGCAGTTCTTC
>TRBV28|NA|TRBJ1-5|NA
CASSSGRWGYSNQPQHF
TGTGCCAGCAGTTCCGGACGGTGGGGGTATAGCAATCAGCCCCAGCATTTT
>TRBV6-5|NA|TRBJ2-7|NA
CASSSAWGYEQYF
TGTGCCAGCAGTTCGGCCTGGGGCTACGAGCAGTACTTC
>TRBV6-1|NA|TRBJ1-1|few
CASRPVGAQKTNTEAFF
TGTGCCAGCAGACCCGTCGGGGCACAAAAGACGAACACTGAAGCTTTCTTT
>TRBV5-1|NA|TRBJ2-1|NA
CAGSLDYGSASNEQFF
TGCGCCGGCAGCTTGGATTACGGGAGCGCAAGCAATGAGCAGTTCTTC
>TRBV19|TRBD1|TRBJ1-5|few
CASSGGQAFNQPQHF
TGTGCCAGTAGTGGCGGACAGGCGTTCAATCAGCCCCAGCATTTT
>TRBV2|TRBD1|TRBJ1-5|few
CASKDRGNQPQHF
TGTGCCAGCAAGGACAGGGGCAATCAGCCCCAGCATTTT
>TRBV5-1|NA|TRBJ2-7|NA
CASSLAHDGYSYEQYF
TGCGCCAGCAGCTTGGCGCATGATGGTTACTCCTACGAGCAGTACTTC
>TRBV28|NA|TRBJ2-1|few
CASSLSGTNEQFF
TGTGCCAGCAGTTTATCCGGGACCAATGAGCAGTTCTTC
>TRBV3-1|TRBD1|TRBJ2-2|many
CASRTGGVNTGELFF
TGTGCCAGCAGGACAGGGGGCGTTAACACCGGGGAGCTGTTTTTT
>TRBV18|NA|TRBJ2-5|NA
CASSPSAETQYF
TGTGCCAGCTCACCGAGCGCGGAGACCCAGTACTTC
>TRBV6-2/TRBV6-3|NA|TRBJ2-1|few
CASSYGQYRGRSNNEQFF
TGTGCCAGCAGTTACGGCCAATACAGAGGAAGGTCCAACAATGAGCAGTTCTTC
>TRBV5-1|NA|TRBJ2-1|many
CASSLEYNEQFF
TGCGCCAGCAGCTTGGAATACAATGAGCAGTTCTTC
>TRBV7-8|TRBD1|TRBJ2-1|many
CASSPGQGIMNEQFF
TGTGCCAGCAGCCCGGGACAGGGAATTATGAATGAGCAGTTCTTC
>TRBV9|TRBD1|TRBJ2-7|few
CASSVDLTGGAYEQYF
TGTGCCAGCAGCGTAGACCTGACAGGGGGAGCCTACGAGCAGTACTTC
>TRBV12-3/TRBV12-4|TRBD2|TRBJ2-7|few
CASRSGTSGPYEQYF
TGTGCCAGCAGATCCGGGACTAGCGGGCCCTACGAGCAGTACTTC